One and the same sample provided the 16 T cell receptor beta chains below, sequenced in a study of blood T cell repertoires in COVID-19. The assay was immunoSEQ multiplex PCR, and TCRdb's table has in-frame clones only and misses some. The profile shows more than 100,000 clones, about four fifths of them singletons. The specimen sequenced was peripheral blood. The receptor source for this set is a woman older than 75 with acute or convalescent COVID-19.

This chain joins TRBV5-6 and TRBJ2-2; 7 positions match TRBD2. The CDR3 covers 16 residues. Per germline, CDR1 SGHDT and CDR2 YYEEEE. V shed 4 bases and J 3 bases; nucleotides not matched to a gene: 9. The CDR3 is CASSELAVEDTGELFF. The CDR3 DNA sequence: TGTGCCAGCAGCGAGCTAGCGGTCGAAGACACCGGGGAGCTGTTTTTT.

The V and J genes are TRBV5-1 and TRBJ2-2, with D maybe TRBD1 (6 bases). Between the trimmed V and J ends, which lost 2 bases and 6 bases, there was a span of 17 bases. The germline gives CDR1 SGHRS, CDR2 YFSETQ. CDR3 length: 16 amino acids. DNA of the CDR3: TGCGCCAGCAGCTTATTAGGGCCAGGGGTGGCCGGGGAGCTGTTTTTT. Its translation is CASSLLGPGVAGELFF.

The V gene is TRBV9, the J gene TRBJ2-7, with 7 nucleotides matching TRBD1. The CDR3 runs 17 residues. Germline loops: CDR1 SGDLS, CDR2 YYNGEE. With 0 bases clipped from V and 3 bases from J, the junction kept 12 bases outside the gene matches. CDR3 protein: CASSVAPLETGYYEQYF. CDR3 sequence (DNA): TGTGCCAGCAGCGTAGCACCTCTGGAGACAGGGTACTACGAGCAGTACTTC.

The CDR3 here is CASSQNRGTDTQYF. The CDR3 DNA reads TGTGCCAGCAGCCAAAACCGGGGCACAGATACGCAGTATTTT. The rearrangement uses TRBV3-1 (or the pseudogene TRBV3-2) and TRBJ2-3; no clear D gene. Germline V lookup: CDR1 LGHDT, CDR2 YNNKEL (reference sequence). Trimming pared 2 bases from V and 1 base from J, leaving 7 bases between. The CDR3 runs to 14 residues.

The chain carries TRBV7-2 and TRBJ2-7; no firm D call. V gave up 1 base and J gave up 2 bases, with 3 bases separating them. The CDR3 totals 12 residues. Germline-derived CDR1 and CDR2 are SGHTA and FQGNSA. This CDR3 reads CASSLVAYEQYF. CDR3 DNA: TGTGCCAGCAGCTTAGTCGCCTACGAGCAGTACTTC.

The V call is TRBV2, the J call TRBJ1-5; 7 nucleotides match TRBD1. Germline V CDR1 and CDR2: SNHLY, FYNNEI. The CDR3 is 14 residues long. J gave up 6 bases and V 8 bases, and 10 bases lay outside the gene matches. The CDR3 nucleotides read TGTGCCAGCGAAACTCAAGGGGGCGTTCAGCCCCAGCATTTT. Protein product: CASETQGGVQPQHF. Together with reference TRBV2 and TRBJ1-5, the CDR3 gives the full variable domain: EPEVTQTPSHQVTQMGQEVILRCVPISNHLYFYWYRQILGQKVEFLVSFYNNEISEKSEIFDDQFSVERPDGSNFTLKIRSTKLEDSAMYFCASETQGGVQPQHFGDGTRLSIL.

This chain joins TRBV6-5 and TRBJ1-6, with 7 bases matching TRBD1. This CDR3 region has 14 residues. The germline V gene encodes CDR1 MNHEY and CDR2 SVGAGI. J gave up 7 bases and V 6 bases, and 6 bases lay outside the gene matches. CDR3 DNA sequence: TGTGCCAGCAGCCGACAGGGTATGAATTCACCCCTCCACTTT. Encoded protein: CASSRQGMNSPLHF.

The chain combines TRBV7-6 with TRBJ1-4; 10 positions agree with TRBD1. Germline trimming cut 3 bases from V and 3 bases from J; bases unmatched to any gene: 4. The CDR3 is 16 amino acids. The germline V gene has CDR1 SGHVS and CDR2 FNYEAQ. The CDR3 loop is CASSLGQGLANEKLFF. The CDR3 DNA is TGTGCCAGCAGCTTGGGACAGGGGCTAGCTAATGAAAAACTGTTTTTT. The full variable domain, its missing parts supplied by reference TRBV7-6 and TRBJ1-4, is GAGVSQSPRYKVTKRGQDVALRCDPISGHVSLYWYRQALGQGPEFLTYFNYEAQQDKSGLPNDRFSAERPEGSISTLTIQRTEQRDSAMYRCASSLGQGLANEKLFFGSGTQLSVL.

The chain recombines TRBV2 with TRBJ1-1, with a tentative D call TRBD1 (5 bases). Per the germline V gene, CDR1 is SNHLY and CDR2 is FYNNEI. There are 17 residues in the CDR3. V lost 8 bases and J 0 bases, leaving 22 bases between the germline ends. The CDR3 here is CASLLGALANMNTEAFF. The CDR3 region has the DNA TGTGCCAGCCTCCTTGGGGCCCTCGCAAATATGAACACTGAAGCTTTCTTT.

The genes are TRBV28 and TRBJ2-5; D is perhaps TRBD2 (6 bases). Trimming shortened V by 6 bases and J by 5 bases, and 13 bases separated the two germline ends. CDR1 and CDR2 from the germline V gene are MDHEN and SYDVKM. The CDR3 covers 13 residues. The CDR3 loop is CASSVGGLETQYF. CDR3 coding DNA: TGTGCCAGCAGCGTCGGAGGGCTGGAGACCCAGTACTTC.

This chain links TRBV19 with TRBJ2-1; TRBD2 is a possible D gene (5 bases). There are 13 residues in the CDR3. Per the germline V gene, CDR1 is LNHDA and CDR2 is SQIVND (reference sequence). Trimming cost V 0 bases and J 10 bases, with 10 bases left between them. The CDR3 region has the DNA TGTGCCAGTAGTATAGATAGGACGGGGGAGCAGTTCTTC. This codes for CASSIDRTGEQFF.

The CDR3 sequence is CASSSGGGINEQFF. The DNA of the CDR3 is TGTGCCAGTAGTAGCGGGGGGGGCATCAATGAGCAGTTCTTC. This chain connects TRBV19 to TRBJ2-1; 9 nucleotides align to TRBD2. With 4 bases clipped from V and 6 bases from J, the junction kept 4 bases outside the gene matches. The CDR3 has 14 amino acids. Germline CDR1 LNHDA, CDR2 SQIVND (reference sequence). The full variable domain, completed using reference TRBV19 and TRBJ2-1, is DGGITQSPKYLFRKEGQNVTLSCEQNLNHDAMYWYRQDPGQGLRLIYYSQIVNDFQKGDIAEGYSVSREKKESFPLTVTSAQKNPTAFYLCASSSGGGINEQFFGPGTRLTVL.

The chain recombines TRBV13 with TRBJ1-2; possible D gene TRBD1, 5 bases. CDR3 size: 14 residues. CDR1 is PRHDT and CDR2 is FYEKMQ in the germline V gene (reference sequence). The V gene lost 3 bases and the J gene lost 2 bases, with 10 bases spanning the gap. The CDR3 loop reads CASSLGGTNYGYTF. The CDR3, as DNA: TGTGCCAGCAGCTTGGGGGGAACCAACTATGGCTACACCTTC.

The rearrangement uses TRBV12-3 or TRBV12-4 and TRBJ2-1; a weak D match, TRBD1 (5 bases). The CDR3 contains 13 residues. V shed 6 bases and J shed 4 bases, with 10 bases lying between them. As DNA, the CDR3 is TGTGCCAGCAGCCGAACAGGTTACAATGAGCAGTTCTTC. Protein sequence: CASSRTGYNEQFF.

V usage is TRBV7-2 and J usage is TRBJ1-4, with unresolved D. V was pared by 1 base and J by 4 bases, with 10 bases between. The CDR3 length is 15 residues. Looked up from germline, CDR1 is SGHTA and CDR2 is FQGNSA. The CDR3 nucleotides are TGTGCCAGCAGCTTAGGGGTAGGAGGTAATGAAAAACTGTTTTTT. Translation: CASSLGVGGNEKLFF.

In this sample, this clone turned up a few times. The chain links TRBV6-1 to TRBJ1-5; possible D gene TRBD1, 6 bases. Germline CDR1 MNHNS, CDR2 SASEGT. V was pared by 4 bases and J by 0 bases, with 19 bases between. The CDR3 has 18 amino acids. In DNA, the CDR3 is TGTGCCAGCAGTGGGACAGAGGGCACTCTCTATAGCAATCAGCCCCAGCATTTT. It is translated as CASSGTEGTLYSNQPQHF.